The 8 T cell receptor beta chains below all came from one sample that was sequenced in a study of blood T cell repertoires in COVID-19. Data came from immunoSEQ multiplex PCR; TCRdb stores just in-frame clones and leaves some out. The sample lists nearly 50,000 clones; approximately 87% were seen once. Material for sequencing was peripheral blood. The receptor set was obtained from a woman aged 55 to 70 with acute or convalescent COVID-19.

This clone was seen a single time. V gene TRBV7-3 combines with J gene TRBJ2-1, with a weak D call TRBD1 (6 bases). V lost 2 bases, J lost 1 base, and 18 bases lay in between. CDR3 length: 18 residues. Germline V lookup: CDR1 SGHTA, CDR2 FQGTGA. The CDR3 sequence is CASSLPGQLGGSYNEQFF. CDR3 DNA: TGTGCCAGCAGCTTACCCGGACAGCTCGGCGGGTCCTACAATGAGCAGTTCTTC.

The chain carries TRBV29-1 and TRBJ2-5, with a weak D call TRBD2 (5 bases). The CDR3 is made up of 13 amino acids. Trimming pared 2 bases from V and 3 bases from J, leaving 10 bases between. The germline gives CDR1 SQVTM, CDR2 ANQGSEA. As DNA, the CDR3 is TGCAGCGTTGAATTCGTAGCGAAAGAGACCCAGTACTTC. Its protein is CSVEFVAKETQYF.

The V call is TRBV4-1, the J call TRBJ2-1; 13 nucleotides align to TRBD2. V shed 0 bases and J 0 bases; nucleotides not matched to a gene: 8. The CDR3 has 20 residues. Germline CDR1 and CDR2: MGHRA and YSYEKL. The DNA of the CDR3 is TGCGCCAGCAGCCAAGATCAGACTAGCGGGGGGACAAGCTCCTACAATGAGCAGTTCTTC. Its protein is CASSQDQTSGGTSSYNEQFF.

The chain combines TRBV2 with TRBJ2-3; no firm D call. The CDR3 length is 16 residues. The germline V gene encodes CDR1 SNHLY and CDR2 FYNNEI. V was shortened by 2 bases and J by 0 bases, with 12 bases between the two germline ends. For the CDR3, the DNA is TGTGCCAGCAGTGAATCGACACGCCCAAGCACAGATACGCAGTATTTT. Translating gives CASSESTRPSTDTQYF.

This clone is labeled medium-sized. This chain links TRBV6-2 or TRBV6-3 with TRBJ1-2; TRBD1 agrees at 7 bases. Germline CDR1 is MNHEY and CDR2 is SVGEGT. This CDR3 spans 13 amino acids. V was pared by 6 bases and J by 6 bases, with 7 bases of the junction left unmatched. The CDR3 sequence: CASSSGTVNGYTF. The DNA of the CDR3 is TGTGCCAGCAGCTCCGGGACAGTTAATGGCTACACCTTC.

This clone was detected a few times. J is TRBJ1-1 and V is TRBV5-1, with D perhaps TRBD1 (6 bases). Germline V gene sequence: CDR1 SGHRS, CDR2 YFSETQ. The V end lost 3 bases, the J end lost 5 bases, and 23 bases lay between the germline ends. The CDR3 is made up of 17 amino acids. The CDR3 here is CASSSLGGRAGSTEAFF. The CDR3 DNA reads TGCGCCAGCAGCTCTCTAGGGGGTCGGGCGGGTAGTACTGAAGCTTTCTTT.

This clone was recorded a few times. CDR3 sequence reads: CASSQVGRGREETQYF. Here the CDR3 DNA reads TGCGCCAGCAGCCAAGTAGGGAGGGGCCGTGAAGAGACCCAGTACTTC. The J gene is TRBJ2-5, the V gene TRBV4-1; 7 nucleotides agree with TRBD2. Germline-derived CDR1 and CDR2 are MGHRA and YSYEKL. The V and J ends lost 1 base and 3 bases, in that order; junction bases with no gene match: 8. CDR3 length: 16 residues.

The V call is TRBV4-1, the J call TRBJ2-4; D is uncertain. The CDR3 has 16 residues. V gave up 1 base and J gave up 6 bases, with 16 bases separating them. CDR1 MGHRA and CDR2 YSYEKL come from the germline V gene. DNA of the CDR3: TGCGCCAGCAGCCAAGCAAAAACTCCCCCCGTAAACATTCAGTACTTC. As protein: CASSQAKTPPVNIQYF.